This T cell receptor (beta chain) was retrieved from a study of shared clonotypes between healthy human individuals. The CDR3 contains 14 residues. Deletions cut 0 bases from V and 2 bases from J, with 8 bases between. Looked up from germline, CDR1 is LNHNV and CDR2 is YYDKDF (reference sequence). Profiling relied on immunoSEQ multiplex PCR, and the TCRdb table lists in-frame clones only, not all of them. The table includes about 2.3 million clones, around 90% detected once. The sequencing input was naive CD4+ T cells from PBMCs. As for subset: CD45RA+ positively selected. The chain joins TRBV15 to TRBJ2-7; D is unresolved. The clonotype comes from a man younger than 35 in good health. Some clones in this sample may be carry-over from other donors' samples. The CDR3 region is CATSRELGPYEQYF. The DNA for the CDR3 is TGTGCCACCAGCAGAGAGCTTGGGCCCTACGAGCAGTACTTC.